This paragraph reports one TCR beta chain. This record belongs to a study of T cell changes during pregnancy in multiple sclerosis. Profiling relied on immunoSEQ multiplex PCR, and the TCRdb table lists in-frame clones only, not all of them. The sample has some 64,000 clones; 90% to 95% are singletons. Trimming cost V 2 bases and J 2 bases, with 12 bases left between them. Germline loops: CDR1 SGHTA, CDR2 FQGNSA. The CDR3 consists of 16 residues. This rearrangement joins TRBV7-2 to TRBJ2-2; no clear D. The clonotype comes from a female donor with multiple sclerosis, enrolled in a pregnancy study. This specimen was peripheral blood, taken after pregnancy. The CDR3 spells CASSLLPGVNTGELFF. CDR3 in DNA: TGTGCCAGCAGCTTACTCCCGGGTGTTAACACCGGGGAGCTGTTTTTT.